This T cell receptor (beta chain) was observed in a study of patients and donors after allogeneic stem cell transplantation. MiXCR was run by TCRdb on the RT-PCR reads, yielding one entry per CDR3 protein. The data hold 100,000 to 120,000 distinct CDR3 sequences, with about a third observed a single time. This clonotype was seen a few times. The V and J ends lost 7 bases and 7 bases respectively, with 19 bases between them. Per germline, CDR1 SGHTA and CDR2 FQGNSA. This CDR3 spans 14 amino acids. The V and J genes are TRBV7-2 and TRBJ1-1, with a weak D call TRBD1 (5 bases). Sequencing was performed on blood, either unsorted or a sorted T cell fraction (not recorded which). The receptor was derived from a human donor who was either an allogeneic HSCT recipient or a stem cell or donor lymphocyte infusion donor (not recorded which). It is not recorded whose cells these are; they may come from a transplant donor. This CDR3 is CASNLRWGGSEAFF. The DNA for the CDR3 is TGTGCCAGCAACCTCAGGTGGGGGGGGAGTGAAGCTTTCTTT.